Below, 32 T cell receptor beta chains from the same sample are listed, as sequenced in a study of T-cell reconstitution after alpha-beta-depleted transplantation in children. The TCRbeta library was prepared with unique molecular identifiers. TCRdb reanalysed the PCR reads using MiXCR and keeps one entry per CDR3 protein. This table holds nearly 550,000 distinct CDR3 sequences, around 17% found once. Sequencing was performed on PBMCs from the stem cell graft donor, taken from the stem cell graft. Every receptor here comes from a human donor who donated a stem cell graft to a child with acute lymphoblastic leukemia.

The genes are TRBV11-1 and TRBJ1-4, with no clear D. The CDR3 is 18 amino acids. Germline values: CDR1 SGHAT, CDR2 FQDESV (reference sequence). The V end lost 0 bases, the J end lost 0 bases, and 14 bases lay between the germline ends. DNA for the CDR3: TGTGCCAGCAGCTTAGCTGAGCGTACCTTTGCAACTAATGAAAAACTGTTTTTT. Protein sequence: CASSLAERTFATNEKLFF.

This chain connects TRBV11-1 to TRBJ2-1; 16 bases fit TRBD2. Trimming cost V 1 base and J 6 bases; bases outside gene matches: 6. Germline V gives CDR1 SGHAT, CDR2 FQDESV (reference sequence). The CDR3 is 18 residues long. CDR3 bases: TGTGCCAGCAGCTTAGATGGGACTAGCGGGAGGGCCTTCAATGAGCAGTTCTTC. Encoded protein: CASSLDGTSGRAFNEQFF. The full variable domain, in which reference TRBV11-1 and TRBJ2-1 provide the parts outside the CDR3, is EAEVAQSPRYKITEKSQAVAFWCDPISGHATLYWYRQILGQGPELLVQFQDESVVDDSQLPKDRFSAERLKGVDSTLKIQPAELGDSAMYLCASSLDGTSGRAFNEQFFGPGTRLTVL.

This clonotype has a count of ten or more. The rearrangement joins TRBV7-8 to TRBJ2-5; 13 bases map to TRBD2. Germline lookup yields CDR1 SGHVS and CDR2 FQNEAQ. The CDR3 is made up of 16 amino acids. The ends lost 5 bases at V and 3 bases at J; junction bases unmatched: 6. CDR3 residues: CASSPLGLAGEETQYF. The CDR3 nucleotides are TGTGCCAGCAGCCCCCTCGGACTAGCGGGAGAAGAGACCCAGTACTTC.

The CDR3 loop is CASKRWTSGSYEQFF. The CDR3 DNA reads as TGCGCCAGCAAAAGGTGGACTAGCGGGAGCTATGAGCAGTTCTTC. J is TRBJ2-1 and V is TRBV5-1; TRBD2 agrees at 13 bases. Germline values: CDR1 SGHRS, CDR2 YFSETQ. The CDR3 runs to 15 residues. V trimming: 6 bases; J trimming: 8 bases; junction bases outside the gene matches: 8.

The rearrangement uses TRBV24-1 and TRBJ2-1, with 11 nucleotides matching TRBD1. The ends lost 2 bases at V and 7 bases at J; junction bases unmatched: 6. CDR3 length: 16 residues. Germline V gene sequence: CDR1 KGHDR, CDR2 SFDVKD. The CDR3 here is CATSDSGTGGWNEQFF. As DNA, the CDR3 is TGTGCCACCAGTGATTCCGGGACAGGGGGATGGAATGAGCAGTTCTTC.

V is TRBV15 and J is TRBJ2-7, with D possibly being TRBD2 (7 bases). The CDR3 sequence is 15 residues long. V was cut by 0 bases and J by 10 bases, with 19 bases left in between. Looked up from germline, CDR1 is LNHNV and CDR2 is YYDKDF (reference sequence). The CDR3 sequence is CATSRDRGAGRDQYF. CDR3 bases: TGTGCCACCAGCAGAGACCGGGGGGCAGGTCGCGACCAGTACTTC.

This clonotype was picked up a small number of times. The chain employs TRBV7-2 and TRBJ1-5; D is unresolved. Germline V CDR1 and CDR2: SGHTA, FQGNSA. The CDR3 spans 13 residues. V gave up 2 bases and J gave up 5 bases, with 7 bases separating them. The CDR3 DNA reads TGTGCCAGCAGCTTAAGGGTTGATCAGCCCCAGCATTTT. Its translation: CASSLRVDQPQHF. Using reference TRBV7-2 and TRBJ1-5 for the parts outside the CDR3, the full variable domain is GAGVSQSPSNKVTEKGKDVELRCDPISGHTALYWYRQSLGQGLEFLIYFQGNSAPDKSGLPSDRFSAERTGGSVSTLTIQRTQQEDSAVYLCASSLRVDQPQHFGDGTRLSIL.

This clonotype appeared a few times. The CDR3 DNA follows: TGCGCCAGCAGCTTGCAGCGGGGCCCTGAAGAGACCCAGTACTTC. Its translation is CASSLQRGPEETQYF. V gene TRBV5-1 combines with J gene TRBJ2-5, with 7 bases that match TRBD2. This CDR3 has 15 residues. V was clipped by 1 base and J by 3 bases; unmatched bases: 6. Germline CDR1 is SGHRS and CDR2 is YFSETQ.

This clonotype was counted a few times. This chain connects TRBV7-9 to TRBJ2-3; D gene uncertain. Germline values: CDR1 SEHNR, CDR2 FQNEAQ (reference sequence). The length of the CDR3 is 14 residues. Trimming left V 3 bases short and J 4 bases short, with 11 bases between. The CDR3 bases are TGTGCCAGCAGCTTCCGAGACGATCCAGATACGCAGTATTTT. It yields the protein CASSFRDDPDTQYF. Combining the CDR3 with reference TRBV7-9 and TRBJ2-3 gives the whole variable domain DTGVSQNPRHKITKRGQNVTFRCDPISEHNRLYWYRQTLGQGPEFLTYFQNEAQLEKSRLLSDRFSAERPKGSFSTLEIQRTEQGDSAMYLCASSFRDDPDTQYFGPGTRLTVL.

This clonotype appeared a few times. The J gene is TRBJ1-6, the V gene TRBV12-3 or TRBV12-4; TRBD1 is a possible D gene (5 bases). The CDR3 loop spans 16 amino acids. Trimming cost V 4 bases and J 0 bases, with 10 bases left between them. CDR3 DNA sequence: TGTGCCAGCAGTTACAGGAGGAGCTCCTATAATTCACCCCTCCACTTT. Translating it yields CASSYRRSSYNSPLHF.

The gene calls are TRBV11-1 and TRBJ2-2, with 12 bases fitting TRBD2. The CDR3 extends over 18 amino acids. Germline V gene data show CDR1 as SGHAT and CDR2 as FQDESV (reference sequence). V dropped 4 bases and J dropped 1; count of bases not matched to a gene: 7. The CDR3 DNA follows: TGTGCCAGCAGCTCGACTGGACTAGCGGGGATGAACACCGGGGAGCTGTTTTTT. It yields the protein CASSSTGLAGMNTGELFF.

This clonotype was seen a few times. The rearrangement joins TRBV20-1 to TRBJ2-7; no clear D. There are 11 residues in the CDR3. Trimming removed 5 bases at V and 3 bases at J, with 8 bases between. Germline CDR1 and CDR2: DFQATT and SNEGSKA (reference sequence). CDR3 protein: CSAQGRYEQYF. CDR3 sequence (DNA): TGCAGTGCTCAAGGACGCTACGAGCAGTACTTC.

The sample holds one count of this clonotype. This sequence joins TRBV20-1 and TRBJ2-1; no reliable D call. Trimming took 3 bases from V and 4 from J, leaving 19 bases between them. Germline CDR1 is DFQATT and CDR2 is SNEGSKA (reference sequence). This CDR3 is built from 16 residues. CDR3 coding DNA: TGCAGTGCTAGCCACCAACCCGAAACCCCATACAATGAGCAGTTCTTC. This sequence encodes CSASHQPETPYNEQFF.

The gene calls are TRBV4-1 and TRBJ2-3; 7 bases line up with TRBD2. Germline CDR1 MGHRA, CDR2 YSYEKL. The CDR3 runs to 15 residues. V was pared by 10 bases and J by 2 bases, with 12 bases of the junction left unmatched. The CDR3 coding sequence is TGCGCCACGATGCCTGAGGGACTAAACACAGATACGCAGTATTTT. This encodes CATMPEGLNTDTQYF.

The chain links TRBV2 to TRBJ2-3; D is perhaps TRBD1 or TRBD2 (5 bases each). Germline CDR1 SNHLY, CDR2 FYNNEI. Between the trimmed V and J ends, which lost 4 bases and 1 base, there was a span of 12 bases. This CDR3 comprises 15 residues. CDR3 nucleotides: TGTGCCAGCAGTGCCCGGGACCAACGCACAGATACGCAGTATTTT. Its protein product is CASSARDQRTDTQYF.

V and J are TRBV28 and TRBJ2-4; D ambiguous. The CDR3 runs to 13 residues. In germline, CDR1 is MDHEN, CDR2 SYDVKM. V shed 6 bases and J shed 0 bases, with 6 bases lying between them. The CDR3: CASSGSAKNIQYF. CDR3 coding DNA: TGTGCCAGCAGCGGGTCAGCCAAAAACATTCAGTACTTC.

The sample holds a few counts of this clonotype. This chain uses TRBV12-3 or TRBV12-4 with TRBJ1-6; D gene uncertain. Trimming cost V 0 bases and J 3 bases, with 6 bases left between them. The CDR3 loop spans 15 amino acids. The CDR3: CASSLAGFYNSPLHF. The CDR3 DNA reads TGTGCCAGCAGTTTAGCTGGATTCTATAATTCACCCCTCCACTTT.

The chain combines TRBV2 with TRBJ2-1; 10 nucleotides align to TRBD2. This CDR3 is 15 amino acids long. J was trimmed by 3 bases and V by 7 bases; bases with no gene match: 6. Germline V CDR1 and CDR2: SNHLY, FYNNEI. DNA for the CDR3: TGTGCCAGCACGGGCGCTAGCGGGAGCTACAATGAGCAGTTCTTC. This encodes CASTGASGSYNEQFF.

The gene calls are TRBV12-3 or TRBV12-4 and TRBJ1-5; D perhaps matches TRBD1 (5 bases). V lost 5 bases and J lost 6, with 8 bases in between. The CDR3 runs 12 residues. The CDR3 loop reads CASSTGAQPQHF. Here the CDR3 DNA reads TGTGCCAGCAGTACCGGGGCTCAGCCCCAGCATTTT.

This clonotype was found a few times. This chain links TRBV7-2 with TRBJ1-6; possibly TRBD1 for D (5 bases). Trimming stripped 6 bases from V and 4 bases from J, with 13 bases between. This CDR3 region has 15 residues. CDR1 is SGHTA and CDR2 is FQGNSA in the germline V gene. CDR3 nucleotides: TGTGCCAGCAGTCCCGGGGCAGATTATAATTCACCCCTCCACTTT. Its protein is CASSPGADYNSPLHF.

The gene calls are TRBV3-1 and TRBJ2-7; the match to TRBD2 covers 11 bases. Germline V gene sequence: CDR1 LGHDT, CDR2 YNNKEL (reference sequence). V lost 1 base to trimming and J lost 4 bases; unmatched junction nucleotides: 6. The CDR3 spans 16 residues. In nucleotides, the CDR3 is TGTGCCAGCAGCCAAGGGCTAGCGGGAGGACTTTACGAGCAGTACTTC. Protein product: CASSQGLAGGLYEQYF.

Only a few counts were recorded for this clonotype. The chain has TRBV27 and TRBJ2-3, with D hard to call. The CDR3 contains 11 residues. Trimming cost V 8 bases and J 3 bases, with 6 bases left between them. CDR1 and CDR2 from the germline V gene are MNHEY and SMNVEV (reference sequence). The CDR3 DNA follows: TGTGCCAGCGAGAGTACAGATACGCAGTATTTT. Amino acids: CASESTDTQYF.

The gene calls are TRBV27 and TRBJ1-5; D unresolved. The CDR3 loop spans 13 amino acids. The germline CDR1 and CDR2 sequences are MNHEY and SMNVEV (reference sequence). The V end was cut by 3 bases, the J end by 4 bases, with 7 bases between. The CDR3 region has the DNA TGTGCCAGCAGTTTCGGGCCTAATCAGCCCCAGCATTTT. Encoded protein: CASSFGPNQPQHF.

This clonotype turned up a few times. This chain joins TRBV13 and TRBJ2-1, with D possibly being TRBD2 (6 bases). The germline V gene encodes CDR1 PRHDT and CDR2 FYEKMQ (reference sequence). V dropped 5 bases and J dropped 0 bases, with 17 bases sitting between them. The CDR3 has 17 amino acids. DNA for the CDR3: TGTGCCAGCAGCCCGACGAGCGGAGGGAGCTCCTACAATGAGCAGTTCTTC. Its translation is CASSPTSGGSSYNEQFF.

The rearrangement joins TRBV19 to TRBJ2-1; TRBD2 agrees at 8 bases. The J segment lost 3 bases and the V segment lost 4 bases, leaving 5 bases of the junction unmatched. CDR3 length equals 15 residues. Per germline, CDR1 LNHDA and CDR2 SQIVND (reference sequence). The CDR3 sequence: CASSTPTSGYNEQFF. The CDR3 region has the DNA TGTGCCAGTAGTACCCCTACTAGCGGCTACAATGAGCAGTTCTTC.

This clonotype has a handful of counts. The chain recombines TRBV20-1 with TRBJ2-1, with D possibly being TRBD2 (5 bases). V shed 0 bases and J shed 7 bases, with 13 bases lying between them. Germline V gene data show CDR1 as DFQATT and CDR2 as SNEGSKA (reference sequence). This CDR3 spans 14 amino acids. The CDR3 loop reads CSARDPGRGNEQFF. CDR3 nucleotide sequence: TGCAGTGCTAGAGATCCGGGAAGAGGGAATGAGCAGTTCTTC.

CDR3 sequence reads: CASIILGGGETQYF. Written as DNA, the CDR3 is TGTGCCAGCATTATCCTAGGGGGAGGAGAGACCCAGTACTTC. The V and J genes are TRBV13 and TRBJ2-5; either TRBD1 or TRBD2 may fit D (6 bases each). The CDR3 is 14 amino acids. V lost 7 bases to trimming and J lost 4 bases, with 16 bases between them. CDR1 and CDR2 (germline): PRHDT, FYEKMQ (reference sequence).

The genes are TRBV2 and TRBJ2-1; D not resolved. Germline assignment: CDR1 SNHLY and CDR2 FYNNEI. This CDR3 region has 13 residues. V was pared by 3 bases and J by 3 bases, with 6 bases between. DNA for the CDR3: TGTGCCAGCAGTGACGGTTACTACAATGAGCAGTTCTTC. As protein: CASSDGYYNEQFF.

This clonotype was seen a handful of times. The chain employs TRBV20-1 and TRBJ2-1, with a possible D match to TRBD2 (6 bases). Germline V gene data show CDR1 as DFQATT and CDR2 as SNEGSKA (reference sequence). The ends were cut back, 7 bases at V and 2 bases at J, with 12 bases in the middle. CDR3 size: 13 residues. As DNA, the CDR3 is TGCAGTGTCGGGACTCGAACCTACAATGAGCAGTTCTTC. It is translated as CSVGTRTYNEQFF.

The chain combines TRBV4-1 with TRBJ2-1; D is undetermined. V was shortened by 0 bases and J by 4 bases, with 16 bases between the two germline ends. The CDR3 has 17 amino acids. The V gene's germline CDR1 is MGHRA and CDR2 YSYEKL. The CDR3 sequence: CASSQDPGPPGYNEQFF. Written as DNA, the CDR3 is TGCGCCAGCAGCCAAGATCCCGGACCTCCCGGATACAATGAGCAGTTCTTC.

The chain joins TRBV4-1 to TRBJ2-1, with 11 positions matching TRBD2. Germline CDR1 MGHRA, CDR2 YSYEKL. Trimming took 3 bases from V and 10 from J; bases not matched to a gene: 5. CDR3 length: 14 residues. DNA of the CDR3: TGCGCCAGCAGCCACCTTGGGACTAGCGGCGAGCAGTTCTTC. Translation gives CASSHLGTSGEQFF.

This clonotype is a singleton in its sample. The chain has TRBV12-1 and TRBJ2-7; TRBD2 is taken as the D call from the table, unchecked against the DNA. TRBV12-1 is a pseudogene segment. This CDR3 has 13 amino acids. The CDR3 DNA is TGTGCCATCAGCCCCATCCTCCCCTGCGAGCAGTACTTC. Amino acids: CAISPILPCEQYF.